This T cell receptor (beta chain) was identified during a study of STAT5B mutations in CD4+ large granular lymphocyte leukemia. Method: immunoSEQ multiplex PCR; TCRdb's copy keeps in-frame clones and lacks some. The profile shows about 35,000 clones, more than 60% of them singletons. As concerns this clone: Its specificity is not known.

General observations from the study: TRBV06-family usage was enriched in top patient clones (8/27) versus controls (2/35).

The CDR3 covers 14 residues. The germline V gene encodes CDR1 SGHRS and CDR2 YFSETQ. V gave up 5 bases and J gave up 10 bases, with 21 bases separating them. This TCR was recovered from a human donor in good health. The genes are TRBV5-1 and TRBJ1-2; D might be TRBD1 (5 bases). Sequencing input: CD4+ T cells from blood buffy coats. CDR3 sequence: CASREGDDLPLYTF. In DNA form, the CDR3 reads TGCGCCAGCAGAGAAGGGGACGACCTACCCCTCTACACCTTC.